This TCR beta chain was sequenced in a study of cytomegalovirus exposure and HLA in healthy donors. For the study at large: Earlier results showed 117 million unique TCR beta sequences derived from some 190 million T cells. Overall study results and limits: It was reported in a later analysis that an Asian-associated ancestry cluster showed fewer N-insertions than the approximately 690-donor mean. The HLA-A and HLA-B alleles of most subjects were reportedly predicted accurately from TCR beta sequences.

The PCR used 60 Vbeta and 13 Jbeta primers. Libraries were prepared by immunoSEQ multiplex PCR; TCRdb keeps only in-frame clonotypes and omits some of them. The sample records fewer than 95,000 clones, approximately 63% being singletons. Points on this clone: Its target is unknown.

V was clipped by 5 bases and J by 5 bases; unmatched bases: 7. The CDR3 totals 15 residues. Germline lookup yields CDR1 SGHVS and CDR2 FNYEAQ. The sequenced material came from PBMCs. This chain connects TRBV7-6 to TRBJ2-2, with 8 bases aligning to TRBD1. This TCR was recovered from a woman in her 30s in good health and CMV-seronegative. The CDR3: CASSPGQVITGELFF. The CDR3 DNA reads TGTGCCAGCAGCCCGGGACAGGTTATTACCGGGGAGCTGTTTTTT.